The clone carrying this T cell receptor (beta chain) was picked up a small number of times. The data stem from a study of blood T cells in healthy people across ages. PCR was performed a second time for about 7 to 12 cycles using a sample-barcoded 5' primer and a J-beta primer mix. TCRdb redid the calling of the 5' RACE reads with MiXCR, one entry per CDR3 protein. The top ten clones hold about a quarter of a sample with just over 800,000 distinct CDR3 sequences, under 80% of them seen once. The length of the CDR3 is 16 residues. Germline CDR1 and CDR2: ENHRY and SYGVKD. V trimming: 8 bases; J trimming: 1 base; junction bases outside the gene matches: 4.

This chain links TRBV10-3 with TRBJ2-6; 11 positions agree with TRBD1. Material: blood. The origin of this receptor is a man aged 25-40 years in good health. The CDR3 DNA is TGTGCCATCTCCGGGACAGGGGGTTCTGGGGCCAACGTCCTGACTTTC. Translated: CAISGTGGSGANVLTF.